This T cell receptor (beta chain) was documented in a study of cytomegalovirus exposure and HLA in healthy donors. To note about this clone: Its antigen is still unknown.

Primers: 60 Vbeta forward and 13 Jbeta reverse. Produced via immunoSEQ multiplex PCR; TCRdb's table is partial and in-frame only. The profile covers around 250,000 clones, with about nine tenths appearing a single time and around 1.7% taken by the ten largest. Study-level results: Most TCR sequences showed up rarely, but some public TCRs showed up in many donors. Researchers reported in a later analysis that common viral pathogens appeared linked to several top clusters.

With 3 bases clipped from V and 3 bases from J, the junction kept 5 bases outside the gene matches. Germline V CDR1 and CDR2: ENHRY, SYGVKD. CDR3 length equals 15 residues. While unrecorded immune exposures were likely, the donors were nominally healthy when sampled. V and J are TRBV10-3 and TRBJ2-3, with TRBD2 matching over 8 bases. This TCR came from a girl under 10 years old in good health and CMV-seronegative. Material: PBMCs. CDR3 loop: CAISDGGGKTDTQYF. The CDR3 region has the DNA TGTGCCATCAGTGACGGCGGGGGGAAGACAGATACGCAGTATTTT.